This entry lists 32 T cell receptor beta chains sequenced from one sample in a study of CD8+CD57+ T cells in acquired aplastic anemia. TCR beta VDJ combinations and CDR3 sequences were profiled from genomic DNA. One entry per CDR3 protein results from TCRdb running MiXCR on the reads. The sample gives fewer than 200,000 distinct CDR3 sequences, about 60% of which show up once; 35% to 50% is in the top ten. The sample consisted of sorted CD4+, CD8+, or CD8+CD57+ T cells (not recorded which) from PBMCs. These receptors all come from a human donor in good health.

This clonotype was seen more than once but under ten times. At one end the junction does not follow the germline gene, possibly because of a read error. In DNA, the CDR3 is TGTGCTAGCAGCCCCGGACTAGCGGGAGTCCCCGGGCTGTGCTCTGGGGCCAACGTCCTGACTTTC. Translated, it gives CASSPGLAGVPGLCSGANVLTF. This chain links TRBV7-7 with TRBJ2-6; TRBD2 agrees at 13 bases. CDR1 and CDR2 from the germline V gene are SSHAT and FNYEAQ (reference sequence). The CDR3 is 22 residues long.

J is TRBJ2-3 and V is TRBV6-1; D is undetermined. V dropped 2 bases and J dropped 3 bases, with 15 bases sitting between them. Germline CDR1 is MNHNS and CDR2 is SASEGT. This CDR3 spans 16 amino acids. CDR3 residues: CASSERSFQRTDTQYF. For the CDR3, the DNA is TGTGCCAGCAGTGAACGGTCTTTCCAGAGAACAGATACGCAGTATTTT.

This clonotype was detected a few times. This rearrangement joins TRBV27 to TRBJ2-1; tentative D call: TRBD1 (6 bases). This CDR3 is built from 16 residues. The V gene's germline CDR1 is MNHEY and CDR2 SMNVEV (reference sequence). V dropped 5 bases and J dropped 0 bases, with 14 bases sitting between them. CDR3 sequence (DNA): TGTGCCAGCAGTCCCAACAGGGTAATCTCCTACAATGAGCAGTTCTTC. Its protein product is CASSPNRVISYNEQFF.

The chain combines TRBV7-9 with TRBJ1-1; 7 positions agree with TRBD1. Looked up from germline, CDR1 is SEHNR and CDR2 is FQNEAQ (reference sequence). CDR3 size: 12 residues. The trim removed 5 bases at V and 7 bases at J, leaving 4 bases unmatched. CDR3 nucleotides: TGTGCCAGCAGCGGACAGGATAATGAAGCTTTCTTT. This sequence encodes CASSGQDNEAFF.

This clonotype came up many times. The gene calls are TRBV27 and TRBJ2-5; no clear D gene. This CDR3 contains 14 residues. Looked up from germline, CDR1 is MNHEY and CDR2 is SMNVEV (reference sequence). V lost 3 bases and J lost 4, with 12 bases in between. The chain's CDR3 is CASSFAGIGETQYF. The CDR3 DNA sequence: TGTGCCAGCAGTTTTGCAGGCATTGGAGAGACCCAGTACTTC.

This clonotype has more than one count but fewer than ten. This chain links TRBV7-2 with TRBJ1-1, with 9 bases aligning to TRBD1. This CDR3 is built from 16 residues. Germline trimming cut 5 bases from V and 8 bases from J; bases unmatched to any gene: 15. Per the germline V gene, CDR1 is SGHTA and CDR2 is FQGNSA. The chain's CDR3 is CASSEDFPGTGSEAFF. CDR3 nucleotide sequence: TGTGCCAGCAGCGAAGACTTCCCCGGGACAGGGTCCGAAGCTTTCTTT. Drawing the rest from reference TRBV7-2 and TRBJ1-1, the complete variable domain is GAGVSQSPSNKVTEKGKDVELRCDPISGHTALYWYRQSLGQGLEFLIYFQGNSAPDKSGLPSDRFSAERTGGSVSTLTIQRTQQEDSAVYLCASSEDFPGTGSEAFFGQGTRLTVV.

This clonotype was observed a few times. The chain couples TRBV20-1 to TRBJ2-7; D perhaps matches TRBD1 (6 bases). Per the germline V gene, CDR1 is DFQATT and CDR2 is SNEGSKA (reference sequence). V dropped 4 bases and J dropped 5 bases, with 21 bases sitting between them. The CDR3 runs to 15 residues. CDR3 region: CSATTLGQGNHEQYF. DNA for the CDR3: TGCAGTGCTACCACGCTAGGGCAGGGGAACCACGAGCAGTACTTC.

The sample holds a few counts of this clonotype. The rearrangement links TRBV20-1 to TRBJ2-3; the D gene is possibly TRBD2 (6 bases). The V end lost 5 bases, the J end lost 1 base, and 10 bases lay between the germline ends. Per germline, CDR1 DFQATT and CDR2 SNEGSKA (reference sequence). The CDR3 spans 13 residues. In DNA form, the CDR3 reads TGCAGTGCTCTACGCGGGGGCACAGATACGCAGTATTTT. Its translation is CSALRGGTDTQYF.

The chain links TRBV6-1 to TRBJ2-1; no reliable D call. The CDR3 has 15 residues. Germline V gene sequence: CDR1 MNHNS, CDR2 SASEGT. Trimming cost V 3 bases and J 5 bases, with 14 bases left between them. CDR3 amino acids: CASSEVAGLNNEQFF. CDR3 bases: TGTGCCAGCAGTGAGGTGGCTGGGCTAAACAATGAGCAGTTCTTC.

This chain uses TRBV10-3 with TRBJ1-1; D might be TRBD1 (6 bases). V gave up 3 bases and J gave up 0 bases, with 14 bases separating them. The CDR3 extends over 16 amino acids. Per germline, CDR1 ENHRY and CDR2 SYGVKD. CDR3 DNA sequence: TGTGCCATCAGTGAACTACCGGGACACATGAACACTGAAGCTTTCTTT. Amino acids: CAISELPGHMNTEAFF.

This chain links TRBV6-4 with TRBJ2-2; D is uncertain. The V gene lost 2 bases and the J gene lost 5 bases, with 9 bases spanning the gap. In germline, CDR1 is MRHNA, CDR2 SNTAGT. This CDR3 region has 14 residues. As DNA, the CDR3 is TGTGCCAGCAGTGACAGGGCCTCAACCGGGGAGCTGTTTTTT. Protein: CASSDRASTGELFF.

This chain uses TRBV15 with TRBJ2-7, with 9 bases lining up with TRBD2. Trimming removed 3 bases from V and 6 bases from J; junction bases left unmatched: 9. This CDR3 contains 15 residues. Germline CDR1 reads LNHNV; CDR2 reads YYDKDF (reference sequence). The CDR3 DNA is TGTGCCACCAGCAGCGATCCGGGACTAGCCTCCGAGCAGTACTTC. It encodes CATSSDPGLASEQYF.

This clonotype was counted at least ten times. V gene TRBV11-3 combines with J gene TRBJ2-5, with 11 bases matching TRBD2. The CDR3 is 17 residues long. CDR1 and CDR2 from the germline V gene are SGHNT and YENEEA. The junction had 15 bases not matched to a gene; V was cut back by 7 bases and J by 5 bases. CDR3 region: CASTGDILAGGGETQYF. The CDR3 coding sequence is TGTGCCAGCACCGGAGACATTCTAGCGGGAGGCGGTGAGACCCAGTACTTC.

About this clonotype: A read error may explain this, as a much larger clone is one base away. V and J are TRBV19 and TRBJ1-2; TRBD1 is a possible D gene (6 bases). The CDR3 is 15 amino acids. In germline, CDR1 is LNHDA, CDR2 SQIVND (reference sequence). V lost 6 bases to trimming and J lost 6 bases, with 20 bases between them. The chain's CDR3 is CASSPGGGRSNGYTF. The DNA of the CDR3 is TGTGCCAGTAGCCCGGGGGGGGGGCGTAGTAATGGCTACACCTTC.

The genes are TRBV20-1 and TRBJ1-2; D possibly corresponds to TRBD1 (6 bases). V dropped 4 bases and J dropped 5 bases, with 14 bases sitting between them. Germline loops: CDR1 DFQATT, CDR2 SNEGSKA (reference sequence). This CDR3 comprises 13 residues. The CDR3 sequence is CSATSGGTYGYTF. In nucleotides, the CDR3 is TGCAGTGCTACCTCGGGGGGCACTTATGGCTACACCTTC.

This chain joins TRBV30 and TRBJ1-1; perhaps TRBD1 as D (5 bases). Germline CDR1 is GTSNPN and CDR2 is SVGIG (reference sequence). The CDR3 runs 12 residues. Trimming removed 3 bases from V and 3 bases from J, with 8 bases in between. CDR3 bases: TGTGCCTGGAGCAGGGCGTACACTGAAGCTTTCTTT. This sequence encodes CAWSRAYTEAFF.

In its sample, this clonotype was seen once. The rearrangement joins TRBV3-1 to TRBJ1-1; TRBD1 is a possible D gene (6 bases). The CDR3 covers 13 residues. Germline CDR1 is LGHDT and CDR2 is YNNKEL (reference sequence). The ends were cut back, 8 bases at V and 5 bases at J, with 15 bases in the middle. The chain's CDR3 is CASRRDRFTEAFF. The CDR3 nucleotides are TGTGCCAGCCGCCGTGACAGGTTTACTGAAGCTTTCTTT.

This clonotype was observed many times. This rearrangement joins TRBV6-5 to TRBJ1-2; D unresolved. This CDR3 contains 12 residues. Germline V gene data show CDR1 as MNHEY and CDR2 as SVGAGI. Trimming removed 4 bases from V and 7 bases from J, with 10 bases in between. The CDR3 protein is CASSFPGFGYTF. Written as DNA, the CDR3 is TGTGCCAGCAGTTTCCCTGGGTTTGGCTACACCTTC.

The chain couples TRBV7-8 to TRBJ2-3; D is possibly TRBD2 (6 bases). Trimming took 2 bases from V and 1 from J, leaving 7 bases between them. The CDR3 contains 14 residues. Germline V gene sequence: CDR1 SGHVS, CDR2 FQNEAQ. The CDR3, as DNA: TGTGCCAGCAGCTTATCGGGGGGCACAGATACGCAGTATTTT. The encoded protein is CASSLSGGTDTQYF.

This clonotype has ten or more counts. V gene TRBV7-9 combines with J gene TRBJ2-1; TRBD1 might be the D (6 bases). The CDR3 spans 15 residues. Between the trimmed V and J ends, which lost 0 bases and 5 bases, there was a span of 11 bases. CDR1 and CDR2 (germline): SEHNR, FQNEAQ (reference sequence). This chain's CDR3 is CASSLARGFDNEQFF. CDR3 DNA: TGTGCCAGCAGCTTAGCCAGGGGATTTGACAATGAGCAGTTCTTC. Using reference TRBV7-9 and TRBJ2-1 for the parts outside the CDR3, the full variable domain is DTGVSQNPRHKITKRGQNVTFRCDPISEHNRLYWYRQTLGQGPEFLTYFQNEAQLEKSRLLSDRFSAERPKGSFSTLEIQRTEQGDSAMYLCASSLARGFDNEQFFGPGTRLTVL.

V usage is TRBV7-2 and J usage is TRBJ2-7; 7 nucleotides line up with TRBD1. This CDR3 spans 14 amino acids. The trim removed 4 bases at V and 7 bases at J, leaving 10 bases unmatched. In germline, CDR1 is SGHTA, CDR2 FQGNSA. The DNA for the CDR3 is TGTGCCAGCAGCTCCGCCGACAGGGTGGGAGAGCAGTACTTC. This translates into CASSSADRVGEQYF.

V is TRBV20-1 and J is TRBJ2-5; weak D call: TRBD1 (6 bases). This CDR3 contains 12 residues. The V end lost 5 bases, the J end lost 5 bases, and 12 bases lay between the germline ends. Germline V CDR1 and CDR2: DFQATT, SNEGSKA (reference sequence). CDR3 DNA sequence: TGCAGTGCTGAACAGGGCTACGAGACCCAGTACTTC. This codes for CSAEQGYETQYF.

CDR3: CASSGQGHGTQYF. Written as DNA, the CDR3 is TGTGCCAGCAGTGGCCAGGGTCATGGGACCCAGTACTTC. The chain recombines TRBV2 with TRBJ2-5; tentatively, D is TRBD1 (5 bases). The CDR3 extends over 13 amino acids. Germline assignment: CDR1 SNHLY and CDR2 FYNNEI. V shed 4 bases and J shed 7 bases, with 13 bases lying between them.

A single count supports this clonotype. The J gene is TRBJ1-4, the V gene TRBV6-4; 10 positions match TRBD1. The CDR3 runs 14 residues. Germline V gives CDR1 MRHNA, CDR2 SNTAGT. V gave up 3 bases and J gave up 7 bases; unmatched junction bases: 2. For the CDR3, the DNA is TGTGCCAGCAGTGAGGGACAGGGGAGTGAAAAACTGTTTTTT. This translates into CASSEGQGSEKLFF.

This chain connects TRBV2 to TRBJ2-7; TRBD1 matches at 9 bases. The CDR3 consists of 16 residues. V was pared by 8 bases and J by 1 base, with 12 bases of the junction left unmatched. Germline-derived CDR1 and CDR2 are SNHLY and FYNNEI. The CDR3 bases are TGTGCCAGCGTTGAAGGGTCCGGACAGGGGTCCTACGAGCAGTACTTC. Its translation: CASVEGSGQGSYEQYF.

This clonotype was counted a single time. Being one base from a much bigger clone, this may be a read error. The chain recombines TRBV30 with TRBJ1-1; D gene ambiguous. The germline CDR1 and CDR2 sequences are GTSNPN and SVGIG (reference sequence). The CDR3 spans 12 residues. The CDR3 protein is CAWSQMKTEAFF. The DNA for the CDR3 is TGTGCCTGGTCACAAATGAAAACTGAAGCTTTCTTT.

The V call is TRBV19, the J call TRBJ2-1; 14 nucleotides agree with TRBD2. Per the germline V gene, CDR1 is LNHDA and CDR2 is SQIVND (reference sequence). The CDR3 runs 15 residues. The V gene end was trimmed by 4 bases and the J gene end by 6 bases; junction bases not matched to a gene: 2. CDR3 sequence (DNA): TGTGCCAGTAGTAACGGACTAGCGGGAGGCAATGAGCAGTTCTTC. Its translation is CASSNGLAGGNEQFF.

The V and J genes are TRBV9 and TRBJ2-1; D may match TRBD1 or TRBD2 (5 bases each). The CDR3 has 15 residues. Germline assignment: CDR1 SGDLS and CDR2 YYNGEE. V was pared by 3 bases and J by 6 bases, with 16 bases between. The CDR3 spells CASSEGLALINEQFF. In DNA, the CDR3 is TGTGCCAGCAGCGAGGGGCTAGCCCTTATCAATGAGCAGTTCTTC.

This clonotype was detected once. One end of the junction varies from germline; a read error may be responsible. This sequence joins TRBV10-2 and TRBJ1-2; D is perhaps TRBD1 (5 bases). The CDR3 has 15 residues. Germline V gene lookup returns CDR1 WSHSY and CDR2 SAAADI. The DNA of the CDR3 is TGCGCCAGCGGTGAGACATCCCCGGGGGGACATGGCTACACCTTC. Protein sequence: CASGETSPGGHGYTF.

The rearrangement links TRBV7-8 to TRBJ2-7; the D gene is possibly TRBD2 (6 bases). The germline gives CDR1 SGHVS, CDR2 FQNEAQ. This CDR3 has 15 residues. V lost 1 base to trimming and J lost 3 bases, with 13 bases between them. The CDR3 spells CASSLGRGGSYEQYF. The CDR3 bases are TGTGCCAGCAGCTTAGGGAGGGGCGGCAGCTACGAGCAGTACTTC.

This clonotype came up a few times. The chain has TRBV27 and TRBJ2-3; D not resolved. CDR3 length: 15 amino acids. The V gene's germline CDR1 is MNHEY and CDR2 SMNVEV (reference sequence). V was pared by 3 bases and J by 2 bases, with 12 bases between. The CDR3 loop is CASSLTFPYTDTQYF. The CDR3 DNA is TGTGCCAGCAGTTTGACTTTCCCATACACAGATACGCAGTATTTT.

The rearrangement uses TRBV24-1 and TRBJ1-2; 8 bases fit TRBD1. Germline V gives CDR1 KGHDR, CDR2 SFDVKD. This CDR3 contains 17 residues. Trimming removed 4 bases from V and 3 bases from J; junction bases left unmatched: 12. CDR3 nucleotides: TGTGCCACCAGTGAGGGCCGTCAGGGGGCGAAAGACTATGGCTACACCTTC. Translating gives CATSEGRQGAKDYGYTF.